The rows below give T cell receptor beta chains drawn from one sample of a study of kidney transplant recipient with SARS-CoV-2 infection. TCRdb ran MiXCR on the reads and lists one entry per CDR3 protein. This sample carries approximately 250,000 distinct CDR3 sequences, 29% of them seen once, and the ten largest clones take nearly 7.5%. Here the sequenced sample was a blood sample, taken at baseline and between days 110 and 120 from a kidney transplant recipient. These receptors all stem from a male patient between 25 and 39 years old who had COVID-19 and was a kidney transplant recipient. Some of the T cells may derive from the graft donor. The CDR3 runs from the conserved cysteine through the conserved F or W. D genes are given only for firm matches. Not all rows give a size; the values are once, few, many and, for expanded clones, a class.

D gene: TRBD1
J gene: TRBJ2-7
V gene: TRBV12-3/TRBV12-4
clone size: many
CDR3 protein: CASAMTGMNYEQYF

D gene: -
J gene: TRBJ2-3
V gene: TRBV5-4
clone size: many
CDR3 protein: CASSAGGERSTDTQYF

D gene: -
J gene: TRBJ1-2
V gene: TRBV18
clone size: -
CDR3 protein: CASPQDPYMALANYGYTF

D gene: -
J gene: TRBJ1-6
V gene: TRBV19
clone size: few
CDR3 protein: CASSSRARSYNSPLRF

D gene: -
J gene: TRBJ1-2
V gene: TRBV12-5
clone size: many
CDR3 protein: CASGEWSLQGKTYGYTF

D gene: TRBD2
J gene: TRBJ2-1
V gene: TRBV14
clone size: -
CDR3 protein: CASSPTLRGGRAFYNEQFF

D gene: -
J gene: TRBJ2-6
V gene: TRBV6-2/TRBV6-3
clone size: many
CDR3 protein: CASSYSGAGANVLTF

D gene: -
J gene: TRBJ1-2
V gene: TRBV12-5
clone size: many
CDR3 protein: CASGCNTLQGKTYGYTF

D gene: TRBD2
J gene: TRBJ2-7
V gene: TRBV7-8
clone size: many
CDR3 protein: CASSLLGMTSGRPYEQYF

D gene: -
J gene: TRBJ1-2
V gene: TRBV28
clone size: many
CDR3 protein: CASTGQDYGYTF

D gene: -
J gene: TRBJ2-3
V gene: TRBV11-2
clone size: many
CDR3 protein: CASSNRSLTLGTDTQYF

D gene: TRBD2
J gene: TRBJ2-3
V gene: TRBV9
clone size: many
CDR3 protein: CASSILAGARTDTQYF

D gene: -
J gene: TRBJ1-1
V gene: TRBV19
clone size: many
CDR3 protein: CASNRRGGADPTEAFF

D gene: -
J gene: TRBJ1-2
V gene: TRBV4-3
clone size: many
CDR3 protein: CASSSKEGRRKTYGYTF

D gene: TRBD2
J gene: TRBJ2-2
V gene: TRBV9
clone size: many
CDR3 protein: CASSVIAGFTGELFF

D gene: -
J gene: TRBJ2-1
V gene: TRBV20-1
clone size: -
CDR3 protein: CSAKTYSYNEQFF

D gene: -
J gene: TRBJ1-1
V gene: TRBV20-1
clone size: many
CDR3 protein: CSAILSIGTEAFF

D gene: -
J gene: TRBJ2-7
V gene: TRBV6-5
clone size: many
CDR3 protein: CASSLTIPGSSYEQYF

D gene: -
J gene: TRBJ1-1
V gene: TRBV29-1
clone size: many
CDR3 protein: CSVGSRNTEAFF

D gene: -
J gene: TRBJ1-5
V gene: TRBV28
clone size: few
CDR3 protein: CASSPSRGSNQPQHF

D gene: TRBD2
J gene: TRBJ2-1
V gene: TRBV12-3/TRBV12-4
clone size: many
CDR3 protein: CASSLSLAGGSTSYNEQFF

D gene: TRBD2
J gene: TRBJ2-7
V gene: TRBV20-1
clone size: many
CDR3 protein: CSDSHREGYEQYF

D gene: -
J gene: TRBJ1-5
V gene: TRBV21-1
clone size: -
CDR3 protein: CASSIPLATLASSAPAF

D gene: -
J gene: TRBJ2-3
V gene: TRBV6-5
clone size: -
CDR3 protein: CASSYSGELTDTQYF

D gene: -
J gene: TRBJ1-2
V gene: TRBV6-1
clone size: -
CDR3 protein: CASSRGLECRKTYGYPF

D gene: TRBD1
J gene: TRBJ1-2
V gene: TRBV10-3
clone size: many
CDR3 protein: CAITAPGGSYGYTF

D gene: -
J gene: TRBJ1-2
V gene: TRBV11-3
clone size: many
CDR3 protein: CASSKQYDLGKTYGYTF

D gene: TRBD1
J gene: TRBJ2-5
V gene: TRBV28
clone size: many
CDR3 protein: CAGRDRGKETQYF